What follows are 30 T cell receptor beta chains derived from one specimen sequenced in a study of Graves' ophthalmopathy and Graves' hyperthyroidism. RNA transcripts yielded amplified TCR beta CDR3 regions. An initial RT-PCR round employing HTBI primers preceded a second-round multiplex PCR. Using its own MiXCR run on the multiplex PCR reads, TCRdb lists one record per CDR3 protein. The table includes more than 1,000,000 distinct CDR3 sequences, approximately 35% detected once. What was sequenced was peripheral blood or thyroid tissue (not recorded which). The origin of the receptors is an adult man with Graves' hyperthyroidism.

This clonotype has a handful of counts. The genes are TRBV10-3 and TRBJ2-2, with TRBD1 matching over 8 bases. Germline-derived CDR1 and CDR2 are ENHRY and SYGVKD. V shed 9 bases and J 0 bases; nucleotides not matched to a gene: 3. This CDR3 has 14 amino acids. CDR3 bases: TGTGCCATGTCGGGACAGGCGAACACCGGGGAGCTGTTTTTT. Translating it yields CAMSGQANTGELFF.

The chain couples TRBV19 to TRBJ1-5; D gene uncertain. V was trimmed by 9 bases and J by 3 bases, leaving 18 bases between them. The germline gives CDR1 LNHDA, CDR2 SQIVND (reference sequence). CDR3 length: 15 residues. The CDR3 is CASQNNDLANQPQHF. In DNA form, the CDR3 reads TGTGCCAGCCAAAATAATGACCTAGCCAATCAGCCCCAGCATTTT.

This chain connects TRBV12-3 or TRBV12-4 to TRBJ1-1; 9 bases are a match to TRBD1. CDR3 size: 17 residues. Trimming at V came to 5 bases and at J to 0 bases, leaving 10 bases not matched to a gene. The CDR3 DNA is TGTGCCAGCAGTGATCGGGACAGGGATACCATGAACACTGAAGCTTTCTTT. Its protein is CASSDRDRDTMNTEAFF.

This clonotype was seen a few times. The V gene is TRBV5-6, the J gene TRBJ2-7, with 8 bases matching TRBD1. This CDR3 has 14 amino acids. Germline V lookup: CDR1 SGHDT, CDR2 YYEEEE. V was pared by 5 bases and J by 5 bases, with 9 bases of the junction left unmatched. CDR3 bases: TGTGCCAGCAGAATGACAGGGGAGACCCACGAGCAGTACTTC. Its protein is CASRMTGETHEQYF.

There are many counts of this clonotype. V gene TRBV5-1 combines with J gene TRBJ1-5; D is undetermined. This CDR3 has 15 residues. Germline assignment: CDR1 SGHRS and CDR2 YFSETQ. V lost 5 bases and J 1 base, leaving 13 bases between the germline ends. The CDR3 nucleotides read TGCGCCAGCAGACACGACACCCAAAGCAATCAGCCCCAGCATTTT. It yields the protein CASRHDTQSNQPQHF. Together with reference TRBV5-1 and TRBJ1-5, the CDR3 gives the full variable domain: KAGVTQTPRYLIKTRGQQVTLSCSPISGHRSVSWYQQTPGQGLQFLFEYFSETQRNKGNFPGRFSGRQFSNSRSEMNVSTLELGDSALYLCASRHDTQSNQPQHFGDGTRLSIL.

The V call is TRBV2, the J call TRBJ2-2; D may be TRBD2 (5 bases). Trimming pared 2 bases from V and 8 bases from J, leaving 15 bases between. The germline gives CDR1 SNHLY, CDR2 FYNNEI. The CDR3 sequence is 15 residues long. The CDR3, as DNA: TGTGCCAGCAGTGAACGTTTCATCGGGAATGGGGAGCTGTTTTTT. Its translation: CASSERFIGNGELFF.

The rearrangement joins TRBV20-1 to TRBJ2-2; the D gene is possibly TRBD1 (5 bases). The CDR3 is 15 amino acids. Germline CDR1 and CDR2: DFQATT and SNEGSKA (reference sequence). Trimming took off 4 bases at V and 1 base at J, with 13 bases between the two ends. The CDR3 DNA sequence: TGCAGTGCTACCCGGGCAGGGTGGAACACCGGGGAGCTGTTTTTT. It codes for CSATRAGWNTGELFF.

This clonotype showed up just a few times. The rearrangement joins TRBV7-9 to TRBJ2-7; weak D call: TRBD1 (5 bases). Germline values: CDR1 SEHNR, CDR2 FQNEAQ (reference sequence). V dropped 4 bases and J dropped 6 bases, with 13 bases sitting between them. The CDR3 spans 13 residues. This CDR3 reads CASSSGLGLEQYF. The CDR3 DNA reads TGTGCCAGCAGCTCCGGCTTGGGGCTCGAGCAGTACTTC.

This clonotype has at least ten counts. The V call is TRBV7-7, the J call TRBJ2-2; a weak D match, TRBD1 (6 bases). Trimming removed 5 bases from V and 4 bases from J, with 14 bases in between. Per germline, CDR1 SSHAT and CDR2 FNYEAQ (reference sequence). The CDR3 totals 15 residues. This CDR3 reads CASSPGAPGTGELFF. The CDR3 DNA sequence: TGTGCCAGCAGCCCAGGGGCCCCGGGCACCGGGGAGCTGTTTTTT.

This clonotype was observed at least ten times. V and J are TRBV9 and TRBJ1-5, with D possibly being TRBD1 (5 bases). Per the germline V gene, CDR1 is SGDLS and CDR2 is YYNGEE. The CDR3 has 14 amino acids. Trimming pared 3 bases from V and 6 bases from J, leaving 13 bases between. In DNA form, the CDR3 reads TGTGCCAGCAGCGACGACAGCGGATTTCAGCCCCAGCATTTT. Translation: CASSDDSGFQPQHF. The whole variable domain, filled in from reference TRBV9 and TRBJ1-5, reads DSGVTQTPKHLITATGQRVTLRCSPRSGDLSVYWYQQSLDQGLQFLIQYYNGEERAKGNILERFSAQQFPDLHSELNLSSLELGDSALYFCASSDDSGFQPQHFGDGTRLSIL.

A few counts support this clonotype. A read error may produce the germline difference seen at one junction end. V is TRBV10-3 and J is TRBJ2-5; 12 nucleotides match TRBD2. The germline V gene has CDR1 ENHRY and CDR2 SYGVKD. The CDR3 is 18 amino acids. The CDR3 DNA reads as TGTGCCAGCAGTCCATCCCTCGGACTAGCGGGAACCCAAGAGACCCAGTACTTC. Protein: CASSPSLGLAGTQETQYF.

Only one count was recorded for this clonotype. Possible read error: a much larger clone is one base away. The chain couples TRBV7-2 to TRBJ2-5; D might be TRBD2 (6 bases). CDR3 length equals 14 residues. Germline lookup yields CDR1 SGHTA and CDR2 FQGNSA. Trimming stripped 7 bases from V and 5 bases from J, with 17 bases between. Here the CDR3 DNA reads TGTGCCAGCAACGGAGGGAGCGGCGGTGAGACCCAGTACTTC. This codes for CASNGGSGGETQYF.

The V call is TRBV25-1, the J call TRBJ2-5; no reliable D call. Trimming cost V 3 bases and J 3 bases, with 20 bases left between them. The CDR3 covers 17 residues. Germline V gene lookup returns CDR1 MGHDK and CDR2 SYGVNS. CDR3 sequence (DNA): TGTGCCAGCAGTGACGGACGCCGGGCCGGGTGGGAAGAGACCCAGTACTTC. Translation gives CASSDGRRAGWEETQYF.

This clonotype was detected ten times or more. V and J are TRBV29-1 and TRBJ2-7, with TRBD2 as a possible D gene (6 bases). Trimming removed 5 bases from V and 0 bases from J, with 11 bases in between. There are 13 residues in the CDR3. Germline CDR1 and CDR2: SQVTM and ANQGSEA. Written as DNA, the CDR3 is TGCAGCGTTTTTGTCGGGAGCTCCTACGAGCAGTACTTC. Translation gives CSVFVGSSYEQYF.

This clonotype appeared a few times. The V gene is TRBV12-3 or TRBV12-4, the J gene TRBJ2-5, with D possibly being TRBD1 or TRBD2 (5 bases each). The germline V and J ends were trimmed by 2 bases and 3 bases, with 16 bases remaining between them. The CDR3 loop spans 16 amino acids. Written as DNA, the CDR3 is TGTGCCAGCAGTTTACTAGCCCCCGGGACCGAAGAGACCCAGTACTTC. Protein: CASSLLAPGTEETQYF.

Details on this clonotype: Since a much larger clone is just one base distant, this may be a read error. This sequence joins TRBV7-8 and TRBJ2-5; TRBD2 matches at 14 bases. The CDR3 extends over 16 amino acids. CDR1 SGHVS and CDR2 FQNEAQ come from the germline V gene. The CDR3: CVSSQPGLAGVETQYF. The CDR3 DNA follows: TGTGTCAGCAGTCAACCGGGACTAGCGGGAGTTGAGACCCAGTACTTC. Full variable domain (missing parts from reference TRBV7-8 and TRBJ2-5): GAGVSQSPRYKVAKRGQDVALRCDPISGHVSLFWYQQALGQGPEFLTYFQNEAQLDKSGLPSDRFFAERPEGSVSTLKIQRTQQEDSAVYLCVSSQPGLAGVETQYFGPGTRLLVL.

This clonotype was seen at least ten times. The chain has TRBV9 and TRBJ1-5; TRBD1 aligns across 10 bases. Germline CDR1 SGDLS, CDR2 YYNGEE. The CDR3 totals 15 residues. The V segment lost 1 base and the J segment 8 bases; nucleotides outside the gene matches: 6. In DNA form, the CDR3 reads TGTGCCAGCAGCGTAAGCGGGACAGGGGATGAGCCCCAGCATTTT. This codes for CASSVSGTGDEPQHF. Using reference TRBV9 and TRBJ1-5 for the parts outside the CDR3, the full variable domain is DSGVTQTPKHLITATGQRVTLRCSPRSGDLSVYWYQQSLDQGLQFLIQYYNGEERAKGNILERFSAQQFPDLHSELNLSSLELGDSALYFCASSVSGTGDEPQHFGDGTRLSIL.

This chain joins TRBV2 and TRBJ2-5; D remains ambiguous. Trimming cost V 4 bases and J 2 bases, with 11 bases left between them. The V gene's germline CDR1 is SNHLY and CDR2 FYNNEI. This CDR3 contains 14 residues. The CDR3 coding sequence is TGTGCCAGCAGTGGGGCTACAGCTCAAGAGACCCAGTACTTC. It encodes CASSGATAQETQYF.

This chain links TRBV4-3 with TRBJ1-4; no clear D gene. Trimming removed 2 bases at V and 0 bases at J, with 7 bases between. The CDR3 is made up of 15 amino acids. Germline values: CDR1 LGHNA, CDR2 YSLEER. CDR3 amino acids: CASSQIRATNEKLFF. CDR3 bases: TGCGCCAGCAGCCAAATACGTGCAACTAATGAAAAACTGTTTTTT.

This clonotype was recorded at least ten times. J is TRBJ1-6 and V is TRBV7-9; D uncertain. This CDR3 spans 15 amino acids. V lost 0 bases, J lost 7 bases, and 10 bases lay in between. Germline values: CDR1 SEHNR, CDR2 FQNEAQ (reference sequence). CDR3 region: CASSLALAENSPLHF. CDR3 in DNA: TGTGCCAGCAGCTTAGCGCTGGCGGAGAATTCACCCCTCCACTTT.

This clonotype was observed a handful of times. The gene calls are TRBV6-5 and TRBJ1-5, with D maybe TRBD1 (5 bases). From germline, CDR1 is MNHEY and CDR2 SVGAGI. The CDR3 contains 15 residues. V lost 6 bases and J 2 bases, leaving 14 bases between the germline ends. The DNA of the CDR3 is TGTGCCAGCAGCAAGGCAGGGAAAGGCAATCAGCCCCAGCATTTT. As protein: CASSKAGKGNQPQHF.

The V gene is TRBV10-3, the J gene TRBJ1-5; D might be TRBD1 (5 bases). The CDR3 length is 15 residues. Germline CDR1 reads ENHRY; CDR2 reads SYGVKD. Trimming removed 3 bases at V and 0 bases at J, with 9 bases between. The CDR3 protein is CAISEDSYSNQPQHF. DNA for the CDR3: TGTGCCATCAGTGAAGACAGCTATAGCAATCAGCCCCAGCATTTT.

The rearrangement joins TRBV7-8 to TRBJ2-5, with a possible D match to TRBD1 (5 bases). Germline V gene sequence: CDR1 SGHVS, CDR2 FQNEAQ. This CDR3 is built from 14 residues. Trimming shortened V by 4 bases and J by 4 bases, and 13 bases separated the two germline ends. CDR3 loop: CASSSKGKGETQYF. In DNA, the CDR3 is TGTGCCAGCAGCTCCAAGGGGAAGGGAGAGACCCAGTACTTC.

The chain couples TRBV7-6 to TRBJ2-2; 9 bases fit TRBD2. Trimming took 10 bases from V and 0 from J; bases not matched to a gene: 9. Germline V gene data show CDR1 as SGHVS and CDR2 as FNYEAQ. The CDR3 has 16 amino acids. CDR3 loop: CAISSRLAANTGELFF. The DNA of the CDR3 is TGTGCCATCAGTTCCAGACTAGCGGCGAACACCGGGGAGCTGTTTTTT.

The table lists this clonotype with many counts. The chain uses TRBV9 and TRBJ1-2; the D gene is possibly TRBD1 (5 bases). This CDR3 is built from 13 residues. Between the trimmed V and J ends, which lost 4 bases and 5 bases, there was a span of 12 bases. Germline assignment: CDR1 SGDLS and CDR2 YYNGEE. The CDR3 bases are TGTGCCAGCAGCCCTAGGGAGGGGTATGGCTACACCTTC. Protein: CASSPREGYGYTF.

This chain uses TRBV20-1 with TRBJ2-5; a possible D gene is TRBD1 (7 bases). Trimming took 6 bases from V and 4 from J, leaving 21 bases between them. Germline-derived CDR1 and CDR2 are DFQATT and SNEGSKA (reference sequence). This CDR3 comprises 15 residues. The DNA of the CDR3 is TGCAGTGCCCCCCACCCGAGACAGGGAGGAGAGACCCAGTACTTC. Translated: CSAPHPRQGGETQYF.

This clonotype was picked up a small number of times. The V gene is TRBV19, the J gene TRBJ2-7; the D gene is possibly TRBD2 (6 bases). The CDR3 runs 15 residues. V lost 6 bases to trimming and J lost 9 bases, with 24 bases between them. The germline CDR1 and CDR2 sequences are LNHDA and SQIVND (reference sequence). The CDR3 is CASSRTGTLQSVQYF. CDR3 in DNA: TGTGCCAGTAGCAGAACCGGGACTCTCCAATCGGTGCAGTACTTC.

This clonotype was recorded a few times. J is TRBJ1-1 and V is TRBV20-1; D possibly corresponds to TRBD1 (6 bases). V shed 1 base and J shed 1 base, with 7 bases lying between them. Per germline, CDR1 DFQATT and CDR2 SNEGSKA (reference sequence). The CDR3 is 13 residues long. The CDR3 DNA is TGCAGTGCTAGAGTACAGGGGAACACTGAAGCTTTCTTT. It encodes CSARVQGNTEAFF.

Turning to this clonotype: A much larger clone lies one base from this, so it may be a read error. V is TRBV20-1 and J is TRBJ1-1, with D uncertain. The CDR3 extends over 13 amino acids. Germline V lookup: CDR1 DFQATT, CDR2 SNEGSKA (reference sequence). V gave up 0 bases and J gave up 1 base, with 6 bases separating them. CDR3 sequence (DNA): TGCAGTGCTAGAGACCACAGGAACACTGAAGCTTTCTTT. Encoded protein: CSARDHRNTEAFF.

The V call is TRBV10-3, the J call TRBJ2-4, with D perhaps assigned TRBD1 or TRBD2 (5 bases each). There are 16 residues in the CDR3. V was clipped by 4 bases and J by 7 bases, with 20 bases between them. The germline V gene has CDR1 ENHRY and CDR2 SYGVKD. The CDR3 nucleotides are TGTGCCATCAGTGCCAATGAGGGCGGATGGGGGAACATTCAGTACTTC. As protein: CAISANEGGWGNIQYF.